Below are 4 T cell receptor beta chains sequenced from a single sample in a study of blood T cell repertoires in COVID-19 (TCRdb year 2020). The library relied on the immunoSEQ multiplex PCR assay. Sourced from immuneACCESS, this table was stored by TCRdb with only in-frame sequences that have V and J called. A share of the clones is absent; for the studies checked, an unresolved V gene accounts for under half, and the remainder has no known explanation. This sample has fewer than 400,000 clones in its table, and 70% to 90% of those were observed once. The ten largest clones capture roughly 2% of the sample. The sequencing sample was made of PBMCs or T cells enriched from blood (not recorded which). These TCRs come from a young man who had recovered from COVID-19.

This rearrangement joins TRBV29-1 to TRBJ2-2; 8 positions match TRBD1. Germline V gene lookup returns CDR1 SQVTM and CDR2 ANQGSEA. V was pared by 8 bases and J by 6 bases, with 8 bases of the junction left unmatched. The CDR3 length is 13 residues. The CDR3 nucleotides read TGCAGCTATGGACAGGGAAGAGCCGGGGAGCTGTTTTTT. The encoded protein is CSYGQGRAGELFF.

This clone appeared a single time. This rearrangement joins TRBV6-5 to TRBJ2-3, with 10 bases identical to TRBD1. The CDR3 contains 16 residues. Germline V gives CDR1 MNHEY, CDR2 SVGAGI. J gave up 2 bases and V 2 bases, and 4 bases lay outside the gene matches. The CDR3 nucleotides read TGTGCCAGCAGTTACCTGGGACAGGGGTTCACAGATACGCAGTATTTT. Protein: CASSYLGQGFTDTQYF.

CDR3 sequence: CASSRRGLRGYTF. The CDR3 DNA sequence: TGCGCCAGCAGCCGGAGGGGGCTCCGGGGCTACACCTTC. This chain uses TRBV4-1 with TRBJ1-2, with 7 positions matching TRBD1. The CDR3 spans 13 residues. Germline loops: CDR1 MGHRA, CDR2 YSYEKL. V shed 4 bases, J shed 8 bases, and the junction held 7 bases outside the gene matches.

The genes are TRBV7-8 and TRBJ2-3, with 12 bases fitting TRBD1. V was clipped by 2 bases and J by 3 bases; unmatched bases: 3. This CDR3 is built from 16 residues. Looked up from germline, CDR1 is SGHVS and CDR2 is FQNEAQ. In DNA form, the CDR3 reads TGTGCCAGCAGCTTATTGGGACAGGGGGCAACAGATACGCAGTATTTT. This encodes CASSLLGQGATDTQYF.